This T cell receptor (beta chain) was sequenced for a study of blood T cell repertoires in COVID-19. Overall study context: Sample material is recorded as cDNA or gDNA derived from T cells, B-cell-depleted T cells, or PBMCs.

While infection was still active, Seattle patients were enrolled and then followed longitudinally. The CDR3 is 15 amino acids. Germline CDR1 GTSNPN, CDR2 SVGIG (reference sequence). Trimming removed 4 bases at V and 9 bases at J, with 19 bases between. Original handling: Counts of nucleated cells, estimated from reference gene primer amplification, were obtained. Sequencing was performed with immunoSEQ multiplex PCR; in TCRdb, only in-frame clones are kept and a portion is missing. V and J calls and clone size are those listed in that table; D and trimming were worked out from the DNA. The sample gives 400,000 to 450,000 clones, about 88% of which show up once; roughly 1.5% is in the top ten.

Specimen: peripheral blood. This sequence originates from a woman aged 40 to 50 with COVID-19, enrolled during active disease. The J gene is TRBJ1-6, the V gene TRBV30; no clear D gene. The DNA of the CDR3 is TGTGCCTGGACAAGAGAGGGAATATTCGGTTCACCCCTCCACTTT. Protein product: CAWTREGIFGSPLHF.